The rows below give T cell receptor beta chains drawn from one sample of a study of blood T cell repertoires in COVID-19. Sequencing was performed with immunoSEQ multiplex PCR; in TCRdb, only in-frame clones are kept and a portion is missing. The sample lists 200,000 to 250,000 clones; 92% were seen once. Source material: peripheral blood. Receptors originate from a man in his sixties with COVID-19, enrolled during active disease. CDR3s include the opening cysteine and the closing phenylalanine or tryptophan. A D gene is named only where the DNA matches it firmly. Clone size appears in some rows only: once, few, many, or a class for an expanded clone.

d_gene	j_gene	abundance	v_gene	CDR3aa	CDR3nt
TRBD1	TRBJ2-1	-	TRBV20-1	CSASPPDRVWAQFF	TGCAGTGCTAGTCCCCCCGACAGGGTATGGGCTCAGTTCTTC
TRBD1	TRBJ2-1	once	TRBV27	CASSFFTGGNEQFF	TGTGCCAGCAGCTTTTTCACAGGGGGCAATGAGCAGTTCTTC
-	TRBJ1-5	-	TRBV6-5	CASSQSNQPQHF	TGTGCCAGCAGTCAGTCAAATCAGCCCCAGCATTTT
-	TRBJ2-7	-	TRBV28	CASSLGGNEQYF	TGTGCCAGCAGCCTCGGAGGAAACGAGCAGTACTTC
-	TRBJ1-6	-	TRBV19	CASSPREGVPGSPLHF	TGTGCCAGTAGTCCAAGAGAGGGGGTGCCTGGTTCACCCCTCCACTTT
-	TRBJ2-1	-	TRBV3-1/TRBV3-2	CASSSLNEQFF	TGTGCCAGCAGCTCTCTCAATGAGCAGTTCTTC
-	TRBJ1-6	-	TRBV19	CASSINSNSPLHF	TGTGCCAGTAGTATTAACAGCAATTCACCCCTCCACTTT
-	TRBJ1-1	-	TRBV5-4	CASSLDGGDTEAFF	TGTGCCAGCAGCTTGGATGGAGGTGACACTGAAGCTTTCTTT
TRBD2	TRBJ2-7	-	TRBV6-5	CASSSQLAGVSYEQYF	TGTGCCAGCAGTTCCCAACTAGCGGGGGTCTCCTACGAGCAGTACTTC
TRBD2	TRBJ2-7	-	TRBV27	CASSLGRGGRYEQYF	TGTGCCAGCAGTTTAGGGCGGGGGGGCCGATACGAGCAGTACTTC
TRBD2	TRBJ2-7	once	TRBV4-1	CASSPREGPSYEQYF	TGCGCCAGCAGCCCGCGGGAGGGCCCCTCCTACGAGCAGTACTTC
-	TRBJ1-2	-	TRBV24-1	CATSESSYGYTF	TGTGCCACCAGCGAAAGTAGCTATGGCTACACCTTC
-	TRBJ2-6	-	TRBV29-1	CSASHSGPGANVLTF	TGCAGCGCCTCTCACAGTGGGCCTGGGGCCAACGTCCTGACTTTC
-	TRBJ2-7	once	TRBV7-2	CASSLRTATYEQYF	TGTGCCAGCAGCTTAAGGACAGCGACCTACGAGCAGTACTTC
-	TRBJ2-3	-	TRBV4-2	CASSQTFTDTQYF	TGTGCCAGCAGCCAAACATTCACAGATACGCAGTATTTT
TRBD1	TRBJ1-2	-	TRBV2	CASRAIGTGGAYGYTF	TGTGCCAGCAGAGCCATAGGGACAGGGGGCGCCTATGGCTACACCTTC
-	TRBJ2-7	-	TRBV5-8	CASSLRGVAGRTEKYEQYF	TGTGCCAGCAGCTTGAGGGGGGTAGCGGGCCGGACAGAAAAATACGAGCAGTACTTC
-	TRBJ1-3	-	TRBV4-1	CASSQALQISGNTIYF	TGCGCCAGCAGCCAAGCCCTACAGATTTCTGGAAACACCATATATTTT
TRBD2	TRBJ2-2	-	TRBV6-5	CASKGREYTGELFF	TGTGCCAGCAAGGGGAGGGAATATACCGGGGAGCTGTTTTTT
-	TRBJ1-2	-	TRBV5-4	CASSATEYYGYTF	TGTGCCAGCAGCGCCACGGAGTACTATGGCTACACCTTC
-	TRBJ1-1	-	TRBV6-5	CASSFADMNTEAFF	TGTGCCAGCAGTTTCGCGGATATGAACACTGAAGCTTTCTTT
-	TRBJ2-7	-	TRBV24-1	CATSDTTGSQYEQYF	TGTGCCACCAGTGACACGACCGGGTCTCAATACGAGCAGTACTTC
-	TRBJ1-2	-	TRBV10-1	CASSESLRISNYGYTF	TGCGCCAGCAGTGAGTCTCTGCGAATTTCTAACTATGGCTACACCTTC
TRBD1	TRBJ1-6	-	TRBV7-2	CASSLETGTNSPLHF	TGTGCCAGCAGCTTAGAGACAGGGACGAATTCACCCCTCCACTTT
-	TRBJ1-1	-	TRBV5-1	CASSSPGINTEAFF	TGCGCCAGCAGCTCCCCGGGAATCAACACTGAAGCTTTCTTT
TRBD2	TRBJ2-4	once	TRBV7-2	CASKTGTSAHIQYF	TGTGCCAGCAAAACCGGGACTAGCGCGCACATTCAGTACTTC
-	TRBJ1-1	-	TRBV2	CASSTLIGATEAFF	TGTGCCAGCAGTACCCTTATAGGGGCCACCGAAGCTTTCTTT
-	TRBJ1-5	-	TRBV10-3	CAISGGRNNQPQHF	TGTGCCATCAGCGGGGGACGGAACAATCAGCCCCAGCATTTT
-	TRBJ2-7	-	TRBV3-1/TRBV3-2	CASSPLGRTYEQYF	TGTGCCAGCAGCCCTCTTGGGCGAACCTACGAGCAGTACTTC
TRBD1	TRBJ1-2	-	TRBV28	CASRRTGRHGYTF	TGTGCCAGCAGAAGGACAGGGCGGCATGGCTACACCTTC
TRBD1	TRBJ2-7	-	TRBV24-1	CATSDDPGGVLWEQYF	TGTGCCACCAGTGACGATCCAGGGGGCGTATTGTGGGAGCAGTACTTC
-	TRBJ2-7	once	TRBV5-5	CASSRDTSYEQYF	TGTGCCAGCAGCCGGGACACCTCCTACGAGCAGTACTTC
TRBD1	TRBJ1-5	-	TRBV9	CASNSGTGNQPQHF	TGTGCCAGCAATTCCGGGACAGGCAATCAGCCCCAGCATTTT
-	TRBJ1-4	once	TRBV30	CAWSVLGRNEKLFF	TGTGCCTGGAGTGTACTAGGGAGGAATGAAAAACTGTTTTTT
-	TRBJ1-1	-	TRBV18	CASSPRETGLGTEAFF	TGTGCCAGCTCACCAAGGGAAACAGGGCTGGGCACTGAAGCTTTCTTT
-	TRBJ1-2	few	TRBV7-9	CASSPGLWGYTF	TGTGCCAGCAGCCCAGGGTTATGGGGCTACACCTTC
-	TRBJ1-3	-	TRBV28	CASAASGNTIYF	TGTGCCAGCGCGGCCTCTGGAAACACCATATATTTT
-	TRBJ2-7	-	TRBV21-1	CASSITGQGLSTQF	TGTGCCAGCAGCATCACCGGACAGGGTCTGAGCACCCAATTC
-	TRBJ2-1	once	TRBV7-3	CASSLVRQDEQFF	TGTGCCAGCAGCTTAGTTCGACAGGATGAGCAGTTCTTC
TRBD1	TRBJ1-1	-	TRBV27	CASSPGQGTEAFF	TGTGCCAGCAGTCCGGGACAGGGCACTGAAGCTTTCTTT
TRBD1	TRBJ1-3	-	TRBV2	CASSTDRGPGNTIYF	TGTGCCAGCAGTACAGACAGGGGGCCCGGAAACACCATATATTTT
-	TRBJ2-2	once	TRBV27	CASSRRQGYTGELFF	TGTGCCAGCAGTCGCCGCCAGGGCTACACCGGGGAGCTGTTTTTT
TRBD1	TRBJ1-2	once	TRBV6-5	CASRGQGAYGYTF	TGTGCCAGCAGGGGACAGGGGGCCTATGGCTACACCTTC
TRBD2	TRBJ2-7	-	TRBV2	CASRVVAGGREQYF	TGTGCCAGCAGGGTGGTAGCGGGGGGACGGGAGCAGTACTTC
TRBD2	TRBJ2-2	-	TRBV3-1/TRBV3-2	CASHQAGISTGELFF	TGTGCCAGCCATCAAGCGGGAATCAGCACCGGGGAGCTGTTTTTT
-	TRBJ2-7	-	TRBV6-6	CASSSPPYEQYF	TGTGCCAGCAGTTCCCCTCCCTACGAGCAGTACTTC
TRBD1	TRBJ1-1	-	TRBV5-1	CASSSDRAMNTEAFF	TGCGCCAGCAGCTCGGACAGGGCCATGAACACTGAAGCTTTCTTT
TRBD1	TRBJ1-3	once	TRBV5-1	CASSFSGTGFGHTIYF	TGCGCCAGCAGCTTCTCCGGGACAGGGTTTGGGCACACCATATATTTT
-	TRBJ2-5	-	TRBV4-3	CASSQDSGVWETQYF	TGCGCCAGCAGCCAAGATTCGGGAGTGTGGGAGACCCAGTACTTC
TRBD1	TRBJ2-7	-	TRBV6-5	CASSSTGAAYEQYF	TGTGCCAGCAGTTCGACAGGGGCAGCCTACGAGCAGTACTTC
TRBD2	TRBJ2-3	-	TRBV4-1	CASSRTSGNLAQYF	TGCGCCAGCAGCCGGACTAGCGGGAACTTAGCGCAGTATTTT
-	TRBJ1-2	-	TRBV2	CASSITGSVGYTF	TGTGCCAGCAGTATAACAGGTTCGGTGGGCTACACCTTC
-	TRBJ2-7	-	TRBV28	CASRPGGTSSYEQYF	TGTGCCAGCAGACCGGGGGGCACCTCAAGCTACGAGCAGTACTTC
TRBD2	TRBJ2-4	-	TRBV6-5	CASRRLAGPNIQYF	TGTGCCAGCAGAAGACTAGCGGGACCAAACATTCAGTACTTC
TRBD2	TRBJ2-3	-	TRBV7-2	CASSLQASGSDTQYF	TGTGCCAGCAGCTTACAGGCTAGCGGGAGTGATACGCAGTATTTT
-	TRBJ2-7	-	TRBV20-1	CSASDSSYEQYF	TGCAGTGCTAGTGATAGCTCCTACGAGCAGTACTTC
TRBD2	TRBJ2-5	-	TRBV3-1/TRBV3-2	CASSQFPGLAAGETQYF	TGTGCCAGCAGCCAATTTCCGGGACTAGCGGCGGGGGAGACCCAGTACTTC